One and the same sample provided the 24 T cell receptor beta chains below, sequenced in a study of cytotoxic CD8 clonotypes in ibrutinib-treated CLL. Libraries were prepared by immunoSEQ multiplex PCR; TCRdb keeps only in-frame clonotypes and omits some of them. The table includes 150,000 to 250,000 clones, 72% detected once. The sequenced sample was PBMCs, obtained after 24 months of ibrutinib treatment. All receptors derive from a human donor with chronic lymphocytic leukemia.

V usage is TRBV7-2 and J usage is TRBJ2-3; unclear D gene. CDR1 is SGHTA and CDR2 is FQGNSA in the germline V gene. V was cut by 5 bases and J by 7 bases, with 10 bases left in between. This CDR3 region has 12 residues. The CDR3 region has the DNA TGTGCCAGCAGCACGAGATGGTATACGCAGTATTTT. Translation gives CASSTRWYTQYF.

This clone was detected only once. The CDR3 protein is CASRRVSTNEKLFF. In DNA form, the CDR3 reads TGTGCCAGCAGGCGGGTGTCAACTAATGAAAAACTGTTTTTT. This chain uses TRBV6-5 with TRBJ1-4; D not certain. With 6 bases removed from V and 0 bases from J, the gap between germline ends came to 8 bases. The CDR3 runs to 14 residues. In germline, CDR1 is MNHEY, CDR2 SVGAGI.

This clone was counted between two and nine times. The chain joins TRBV10-3 to TRBJ2-2, with D hard to call. Trimming took 3 bases from V and 5 from J, leaving 13 bases between them. Germline V gene data show CDR1 as ENHRY and CDR2 as SYGVKD. The CDR3 has 15 residues. CDR3 nucleotide sequence: TGTGCCATCAGTGATGGGTTTCCCGAGACCGGGGAGCTGTTTTTT. It is translated as CAISDGFPETGELFF.

This clone showed up just a few times. The chain carries TRBV6-5 and TRBJ1-4; TRBD1 might be the D (5 bases). This CDR3 contains 13 residues. V dropped 10 bases and J dropped 4 bases, with 13 bases sitting between them. Germline CDR1 reads MNHEY; CDR2 reads SVGAGI. CDR3 sequence (DNA): TGTGCCACCCGACGGGACGGTAATGAAAAACTGTTTTTT. Its protein is CATRRDGNEKLFF.

The chain has TRBV7-9 and TRBJ2-1; weak D call: TRBD2 (6 bases). The CDR3 extends over 15 amino acids. Trimming removed 7 bases at V and 4 bases at J, with 17 bases between. The V gene's germline CDR1 is SEHNR and CDR2 FQNEAQ (reference sequence). CDR3 amino acids: CASTSVAESYNEQFF. The CDR3 DNA follows: TGTGCCAGCACCAGCGTAGCGGAATCTTACAATGAGCAGTTCTTC.

This clone was seen a handful of times. The V and J genes are TRBV7-9 and TRBJ1-5, with D possibly TRBD1 on 5 matching bases. The V gene's germline CDR1 is SEHNR and CDR2 FQNEAQ (reference sequence). This CDR3 has 12 amino acids. V was pared by 9 bases and J by 9 bases, with 15 bases between. The CDR3 bases are TGTGCCAGTCGGGACCCATGGGGGCCCCAGCATTTT. Protein product: CASRDPWGPQHF.

The chain couples TRBV7-9 to TRBJ2-7, with D unclear. The CDR3 covers 12 residues. Germline values: CDR1 SEHNR, CDR2 FQNEAQ (reference sequence). V lost 5 bases and J 3 bases, leaving 8 bases between the germline ends. The CDR3 nucleotides are TGTGCCAGCAGCCCTACGGGCTACGAGCAGTACTTC. This translates into CASSPTGYEQYF.

The chain employs TRBV7-8 and TRBJ2-7; D is perhaps TRBD1 (6 bases). This CDR3 is 15 amino acids long. V lost 0 bases and J 3 bases, leaving 12 bases between the germline ends. Germline assignment: CDR1 SGHVS and CDR2 FQNEAQ. The CDR3 spells CASSLATGMNYEQYF. The CDR3 DNA reads as TGTGCCAGCAGCTTAGCGACAGGTATGAACTACGAGCAGTACTTC.

J is TRBJ1-1 and V is TRBV6-6; D is possibly TRBD1 (6 bases). V gave up 5 bases and J gave up 0 bases, with 13 bases separating them. CDR1 and CDR2 (germline): MNHNY, SVGAGI (reference sequence). The CDR3 consists of 15 residues. The DNA of the CDR3 is TGTGCCAGCAGTCCAGCAGGGGAGTTGAACACTGAAGCTTTCTTT. The encoded protein is CASSPAGELNTEAFF.

This chain links TRBV27 with TRBJ2-7; 10 bases agree with TRBD2. The CDR3 sequence is 15 residues long. Trimming took 6 bases from V and 4 from J; bases not matched to a gene: 9. Germline V gene lookup returns CDR1 MNHEY and CDR2 SMNVEV (reference sequence). CDR3 protein: CASSLFSGRSYEQYF. DNA of the CDR3: TGTGCCAGCAGCCTCTTTAGCGGGAGGTCTTACGAGCAGTACTTC.

The chain recombines TRBV18 with TRBJ2-1; TRBD2 matches at 13 bases. This CDR3 spans 17 amino acids. V shed 2 bases and J 5 bases; nucleotides not matched to a gene: 6. CDR1 and CDR2 from the germline V gene are KGHSH and LQKENI. DNA for the CDR3: TGTGCCAGCTCACCAACTAACGGACTAGCGGGAGACAATGAGCAGTTCTTC. Its protein is CASSPTNGLAGDNEQFF.

J is TRBJ1-1 and V is TRBV4-3; D possibly corresponds to TRBD1 (5 bases). The CDR3 extends over 14 amino acids. Germline CDR1 reads LGHNA; CDR2 reads YSLEER. Trimming cost V 1 base and J 1 base, with 7 bases left between them. Written as DNA, the CDR3 is TGCGCCAGCAGCCAAGGACAGTCGAACACTGAAGCTTTCTTT. Amino acid sequence: CASSQGQSNTEAFF.

The chain combines TRBV20-1 with TRBJ2-7; 8 bases map to TRBD2. The ends lost 5 bases at V and 6 bases at J; junction bases unmatched: 3. There are 11 residues in the CDR3. The germline gives CDR1 DFQATT, CDR2 SNEGSKA (reference sequence). The CDR3 region has the DNA TGCAGTGCTCTAACTAGCGGCGAGCAGTACTTC. This sequence encodes CSALTSGEQYF.

The rearrangement links TRBV18 to TRBJ2-1; TRBD1 matches at 7 bases. This CDR3 contains 17 residues. Trimming at V came to 3 bases and at J to 0 bases, leaving 8 bases not matched to a gene. Per the germline V gene, CDR1 is KGHSH and CDR2 is LQKENI. The CDR3 bases are TGTGCCAGCTCACCCTCGGACAGGAAGAGCTCCTACAATGAGCAGTTCTTC. This translates into CASSPSDRKSSYNEQFF.

This chain joins TRBV19 and TRBJ1-1, with D possibly being TRBD1 (5 bases). The germline V and J ends were trimmed by 4 bases and 6 bases, with 12 bases remaining between them. The CDR3 runs to 13 residues. Germline values: CDR1 LNHDA, CDR2 SQIVND (reference sequence). The CDR3 loop reads CASSTRGVAEAFF. The DNA of the CDR3 is TGTGCCAGTAGTACCCGGGGGGTCGCTGAAGCTTTCTTT. Using reference TRBV19 and TRBJ1-1 for the parts outside the CDR3, the full variable domain is DGGITQSPKYLFRKEGQNVTLSCEQNLNHDAMYWYRQDPGQGLRLIYYSQIVNDFQKGDIAEGYSVSREKKESFPLTVTSAQKNPTAFYLCASSTRGVAEAFFGQGTRLTVV.

The table lists this clone with a few counts. V gene TRBV27 combines with J gene TRBJ2-2; TRBD2 matches at 10 bases. Germline loops: CDR1 MNHEY, CDR2 SMNVEV (reference sequence). Trimming took 4 bases from V and 6 from J; bases not matched to a gene: 8. The CDR3 runs 16 residues. This CDR3 reads CASSSSSGSLPGELFF. The CDR3 DNA reads TGTGCCAGCAGTTCCTCTAGCGGGAGTTTACCCGGGGAGCTGTTTTTT.

The V gene is TRBV25-1, the J gene TRBJ2-7, with 9 nucleotides matching TRBD1. Germline lookup yields CDR1 MGHDK and CDR2 SYGVNS. V shed 4 bases and J 2 bases; nucleotides not matched to a gene: 6. This CDR3 comprises 15 residues. CDR3 bases: TGTGCCAGCAGTGGGGGGACAGGGATCACCTACGAGCAGTACTTC. Translation gives CASSGGTGITYEQYF.

This clone was observed a handful of times. This chain uses TRBV18 with TRBJ2-2, with a possible D match to TRBD1 (6 bases). V was cut by 2 bases and J by 10 bases, with 14 bases left in between. CDR3 size: 14 residues. Germline V gene data show CDR1 as KGHSH and CDR2 as LQKENI. The CDR3 DNA reads as TGTGCCAGCTCACCAGGGCTCGGACAGTTGGAGCTGTTTTTT. Translation gives CASSPGLGQLELFF.

The chain links TRBV30 to TRBJ2-5, with D possibly being TRBD2 (6 bases). The CDR3 loop spans 14 amino acids. The ends were cut back, 0 bases at V and 4 bases at J, with 12 bases in the middle. Germline V gene lookup returns CDR1 GTSNPN and CDR2 SVGIG (reference sequence). DNA of the CDR3: TGTGCCTGGAGTGTATTGCGGGGCACAGAGACCCAGTACTTC. Encoded protein: CAWSVLRGTETQYF.

The chain uses TRBV6-1 and TRBJ1-1; D uncertain. The CDR3 spans 14 residues. The germline gives CDR1 MNHNS, CDR2 SASEGT. The V and J ends lost 3 bases and 0 bases respectively, with 8 bases between them. CDR3 loop: CASSDGGLNTEAFF. In nucleotides, the CDR3 is TGTGCCAGCAGTGATGGCGGTCTGAACACTGAAGCTTTCTTT.

This clone was observed once. This sequence joins TRBV30 and TRBJ2-1; D is tentatively TRBD1 or TRBD2 (5 bases each). V was shortened by 1 base and J by 6 bases, with 22 bases between the two germline ends. This CDR3 is 17 amino acids long. The germline V gene has CDR1 GTSNPN and CDR2 SVGIG (reference sequence). The CDR3: CAWSGGPTMPPVNEQFF. The DNA of the CDR3 is TGTGCCTGGAGTGGGGGACCAACTATGCCCCCGGTCAATGAGCAGTTCTTC.

The V gene is TRBV11-3, the J gene TRBJ1-5; 8 nucleotides agree with TRBD1. The germline V gene has CDR1 SGHNT and CDR2 YENEEA. Trimming removed 4 bases from V and 10 bases from J; junction bases left unmatched: 12. The CDR3 is made up of 15 amino acids. This CDR3 reads CASSCSGGCGNPQHF. The CDR3 DNA sequence: TGTGCCAGCAGCTGTTCAGGGGGCTGTGGCAATCCCCAGCATTTT.

The chain combines TRBV2 with TRBJ2-1; no clear D. Per the germline V gene, CDR1 is SNHLY and CDR2 is FYNNEI. V lost 7 bases and J lost 0, with 16 bases in between. This CDR3 is 16 amino acids long. The CDR3 bases are TGTGCCAGCACCGTGGTGATCCCCGACTCCTACAATGAGCAGTTCTTC. Translated, it gives CASTVVIPDSYNEQFF.

This rearrangement joins TRBV4-1 to TRBJ2-7; weak D call: TRBD2 (5 bases). V was cut by 2 bases and J by 5 bases, with 16 bases left in between. This CDR3 contains 15 residues. Looked up from germline, CDR1 is MGHRA and CDR2 is YSYEKL. CDR3: CASSQLATDVNEQYF. In DNA, the CDR3 is TGCGCCAGCAGCCAACTAGCCACCGATGTGAACGAGCAGTACTTC.